A selection of T cell receptor beta chains follows, all from one sample in a study of post-analysis software for immune sequencing data. A single record per CDR3 protein comes from TCRdb applying MiXCR to the PCR reads. The sample holds 500,000 to 600,000 distinct CDR3 sequences, 44% seen once. Sequenced sample: blood. These receptors were obtained from a girl aged 10 to 17 with multiple sclerosis. Each CDR3 is given with its conserved first and last residue. The order of the fields is V gene, D gene, J gene, clone size, CDR3 DNA, CDR3 protein. D genes are given only for firm matches. Clone size is not always given. Where it is, it says once, few, many or a class for expanded clones.

V gene: TRBV7-9
D gene: NA
J gene: TRBJ2-1
clone size: NA
CDR3 DNA: TGTGCCAGCAGCTTAGGAGGGACACTCGGGCGGTACAATGAGCAGTTCTTC
CDR3 protein: CASSLGGTLGRYNEQFF

V gene: TRBV6-1
D gene: NA
J gene: TRBJ1-1
clone size: NA
CDR3 DNA: TGTGCCAGCAGTGAACAACTCGGGACCTGGTCCACTGAAGCTTTCTTT
CDR3 protein: CASSEQLGTWSTEAFF

V gene: TRBV5-1
D gene: NA
J gene: TRBJ2-3
clone size: few
CDR3 DNA: TGCGCCAGCAGCTTGGGCCTCCAGACAGATACGCAGTATTTT
CDR3 protein: CASSLGLQTDTQYF

V gene: TRBV20-1
D gene: NA
J gene: TRBJ2-7
clone size: once
CDR3 DNA: TGCAGTGCTAGAAAAGGTTGCGAGCAGTACTTC
CDR3 protein: CSARKGCEQYF

V gene: TRBV5-1
D gene: NA
J gene: TRBJ1-2
clone size: NA
CDR3 DNA: TGCGCCAGCAGGAGGGAGGCAGGAGCTAACTATGGCTACACCTTC
CDR3 protein: CASRREAGANYGYTF

V gene: TRBV7-9
D gene: NA
J gene: TRBJ1-6
clone size: NA
CDR3 DNA: TGTGCCAGCAGCTCCCGGGACGGCGGGGCCTCACCCCTCCACTTT
CDR3 protein: CASSSRDGGASPLHF

V gene: TRBV27
D gene: TRBD2
J gene: TRBJ2-1
clone size: NA
CDR3 DNA: TGTGCCAGCAGTTTCAGCGGGGGCTACGGGAATGAGCAGTTCTTC
CDR3 protein: CASSFSGGYGNEQFF

V gene: TRBV12-3/TRBV12-4
D gene: NA
J gene: TRBJ2-1
clone size: once
CDR3 DNA: TGTGCCAGCAGTTCTCGTGGGGAAGACGTCGATGAGCAGTTCTTC
CDR3 protein: CASSSRGEDVDEQFF

V gene: TRBV12-3/TRBV12-4
D gene: TRBD2
J gene: TRBJ2-5
clone size: NA
CDR3 DNA: TGTGCCAGCAGTTTACGGCTAGCGGGACCCTGGGACCAAGAGACCCAGTACTTC
CDR3 protein: CASSLRLAGPWDQETQYF

V gene: TRBV7-9
D gene: NA
J gene: TRBJ2-7
clone size: few
CDR3 DNA: TGTGCCAGCAGCACCCACAACTACGAGCAGTACTTC
CDR3 protein: CASSTHNYEQYF

V gene: TRBV20-1
D gene: TRBD2
J gene: TRBJ2-5
clone size: NA
CDR3 DNA: TGCAGTGCTACTAGCGGACAAGAGACCCAGTACTTC
CDR3 protein: CSATSGQETQYF

V gene: TRBV20-1
D gene: NA
J gene: TRBJ2-3
clone size: few
CDR3 DNA: TGCAGTGCTAGAGATATCGAAGATACGCAGTATTTT
CDR3 protein: CSARDIEDTQYF

V gene: TRBV5-1
D gene: NA
J gene: TRBJ1-1
clone size: NA
CDR3 DNA: TGCGCCAGCAGCTTGGCCGACAGGATGAACACTGAAGCTTTCTTT
CDR3 protein: CASSLADRMNTEAFF

V gene: TRBV5-1
D gene: NA
J gene: TRBJ1-4
clone size: NA
CDR3 DNA: TGCGCCAGCAGCCCTGGGACAATGATCGGTGAAAAACTGTTTTTT
CDR3 protein: CASSPGTMIGEKLFF

V gene: TRBV14
D gene: TRBD1
J gene: TRBJ2-4
clone size: NA
CDR3 DNA: TGTGCCAGCAGCCAAGGGACAGGCGTAGCCAAAAACATTCAGTACTTC
CDR3 protein: CASSQGTGVAKNIQYF

V gene: TRBV6-6
D gene: NA
J gene: TRBJ2-7
clone size: NA
CDR3 DNA: TGTGCCGGCCACGGGGCAGCCCCCTACGAGCAGTACTTC
CDR3 protein: CAGHGAAPYEQYF

V gene: TRBV20-1
D gene: TRBD1
J gene: TRBJ2-3
clone size: NA
CDR3 DNA: TGCAGTGCCTCCCGGGACAGAGTCACAGATACGCAGTATTTT
CDR3 protein: CSASRDRVTDTQYF

V gene: TRBV5-5
D gene: NA
J gene: TRBJ2-1
clone size: few
CDR3 DNA: TGTGCCAGCAGCGACCGGGCCCAGGGGTACAATGAGCAGTTCTTC
CDR3 protein: CASSDRAQGYNEQFF

V gene: TRBV12-3/TRBV12-4
D gene: TRBD2
J gene: TRBJ2-1
clone size: NA
CDR3 DNA: TGTGCCAGCAGTTTCGGCGGGGGGGTTTACAATGAGCCGTTCTTC
CDR3 protein: CASSFGGGVYNEPFF

V gene: TRBV12-3/TRBV12-4
D gene: NA
J gene: TRBJ1-1
clone size: NA
CDR3 DNA: TGTGCCAGCAGCGGGGCGGACATGAACACTGAAGCTTTCTTT
CDR3 protein: CASSGADMNTEAFF

V gene: TRBV12-3/TRBV12-4
D gene: NA
J gene: TRBJ2-4
clone size: few
CDR3 DNA: TGTGCCAGCAGAACCGGAGGGGGGCCCAACATTCAGTACTTC
CDR3 protein: CASRTGGGPNIQYF

V gene: TRBV5-1
D gene: NA
J gene: TRBJ1-2
clone size: few
CDR3 DNA: TGCGCCAGCAGCTTCCGGGACACTGACTATGGCTACACCTTC
CDR3 protein: CASSFRDTDYGYTF

V gene: TRBV7-3
D gene: NA
J gene: TRBJ2-5
clone size: NA
CDR3 DNA: TGTGCCAGCAGCCGAGGGGCAGGGAGAGGCCAAGAGACCCAGTACTTC
CDR3 protein: CASSRGAGRGQETQYF

V gene: TRBV24-1
D gene: TRBD2
J gene: TRBJ2-1
clone size: NA
CDR3 DNA: TGTGCCACCAGTGACCCCGGGACTAGCGCCAACAATGAGCAGTTCTTC
CDR3 protein: CATSDPGTSANNEQFF

V gene: TRBV12-3/TRBV12-4
D gene: TRBD1
J gene: TRBJ2-1
clone size: NA
CDR3 DNA: TGTGCCAGCAGTGTGCCGGGACAGGGGGCGCCCAATGAGCAGTTCTTC
CDR3 protein: CASSVPGQGAPNEQFF

V gene: TRBV18
D gene: NA
J gene: TRBJ2-5
clone size: NA
CDR3 DNA: TGTGCCAGCTCACCCTGGAGGGGCCAAGGAGAGACCCAGTACTTC
CDR3 protein: CASSPWRGQGETQYF

V gene: TRBV6-5
D gene: NA
J gene: TRBJ2-7
clone size: few
CDR3 DNA: TGTGCCAGCAGTTATGCACGCCCCACAATCTCATCCTCCTACGAGCAGTACTTC
CDR3 protein: CASSYARPTISSSYEQYF

V gene: TRBV20-1
D gene: TRBD2
J gene: TRBJ2-5
clone size: NA
CDR3 DNA: TGCAGTGCTAGTGAGCGGGGGATTTGGGAGACCCAGTACTTC
CDR3 protein: CSASERGIWETQYF

V gene: TRBV20-1
D gene: TRBD1
J gene: TRBJ2-7
clone size: few
CDR3 DNA: TGCAGTGCTAGCCCCGGGACAGTTGAGCAGTACTTC
CDR3 protein: CSASPGTVEQYF

V gene: TRBV5-1
D gene: NA
J gene: TRBJ2-7
clone size: NA
CDR3 DNA: TGCGCCAGCAGCTTGTTACCGGACACGAATTACGAGCAGTACTTC
CDR3 protein: CASSLLPDTNYEQYF

V gene: TRBV7-9
D gene: NA
J gene: TRBJ2-7
clone size: few
CDR3 DNA: TGTGCCAGCAGCTTAGTTCTAGGGACGGTCGCCCGCGAGCAGTACTTC
CDR3 protein: CASSLVLGTVAREQYF

V gene: TRBV24-1
D gene: TRBD2
J gene: TRBJ2-7
clone size: few
CDR3 DNA: TGTGCCACCAGTGCGAGCGGGATTGTCCACGAGCAGTACTTC
CDR3 protein: CATSASGIVHEQYF

V gene: TRBV11-3
D gene: TRBD2
J gene: TRBJ2-1
clone size: NA
CDR3 DNA: TGTGCCAGCAGCTGGAGACTAGCGGGCCTCAATGAGCAGTTCTTC
CDR3 protein: CASSWRLAGLNEQFF

V gene: TRBV12-3/TRBV12-4
D gene: NA
J gene: TRBJ2-7
clone size: NA
CDR3 DNA: TGTGCCAGCGGTGCACAGGGAGGCTACGAGCAGTACTTC
CDR3 protein: CASGAQGGYEQYF

V gene: TRBV27
D gene: TRBD1
J gene: TRBJ2-3
clone size: NA
CDR3 DNA: TGTGCCAGCAGTTTTAGGACAGGGGGTTGGAGCACAGATACGCAGTATTTT
CDR3 protein: CASSFRTGGWSTDTQYF

V gene: TRBV6-1
D gene: TRBD2
J gene: TRBJ2-1
clone size: NA
CDR3 DNA: TGTGCCAGCAGTGGACTGGGGGGGTATGAGCAGTTCTTC
CDR3 protein: CASSGLGGYEQFF

V gene: TRBV7-3
D gene: NA
J gene: TRBJ2-5
clone size: NA
CDR3 DNA: TGTGCCAGCAGCCGGGGGACAAGAGAGACCCAGTACTTC
CDR3 protein: CASSRGTRETQYF

V gene: TRBV18
D gene: NA
J gene: TRBJ2-7
clone size: few
CDR3 DNA: TGTGCCAGCTCACCCCCTGGCCTCACATACGAGCAGTACTTC
CDR3 protein: CASSPPGLTYEQYF

V gene: TRBV4-1
D gene: TRBD1
J gene: TRBJ1-2
clone size: NA
CDR3 DNA: TGCGCCAGCAGCCAATTGGGACAGGGAGGCTACACCTTC
CDR3 protein: CASSQLGQGGYTF

V gene: TRBV20-1
D gene: TRBD1
J gene: TRBJ1-5
clone size: NA
CDR3 DNA: TGCAGTGCTAGCCGGACAGGTAATCAGCCCCAGCATTTT
CDR3 protein: CSASRTGNQPQHF

V gene: TRBV19
D gene: TRBD1
J gene: TRBJ2-3
clone size: NA
CDR3 DNA: TGTGCCAGTAGTCCACAGGGGCCAGGGGATACGCAGTATTTT
CDR3 protein: CASSPQGPGDTQYF

V gene: TRBV29-1
D gene: NA
J gene: TRBJ1-1
clone size: few
CDR3 DNA: TGCAGCGTACCGGCCGGACCAGTGAACACTGAAGCTTTCTTT
CDR3 protein: CSVPAGPVNTEAFF

V gene: TRBV12-3/TRBV12-4
D gene: TRBD1
J gene: TRBJ1-5
clone size: NA
CDR3 DNA: TGTGCCAGCAGTTTAAGGGTCAGGCTGGGACAGGAAAATGGTCAGCCCCAGCATTTT
CDR3 protein: CASSLRVRLGQENGQPQHF

V gene: TRBV6-5
D gene: NA
J gene: TRBJ1-1
clone size: NA
CDR3 DNA: TGTGCCAGCAGTTACGGAGGGGCCCCTGAAGCTTTCTTT
CDR3 protein: CASSYGGAPEAFF

V gene: TRBV3-1
D gene: NA
J gene: TRBJ2-3
clone size: NA
CDR3 DNA: TGTGCCAGCAGCCAATCTGCCCGAGATACGCAGTATTTT
CDR3 protein: CASSQSARDTQYF

V gene: TRBV4-1
D gene: TRBD1
J gene: TRBJ2-1
clone size: NA
CDR3 DNA: TGCGCCAGCAGCCAAGGACAGGGACACTACAATGAGCAGTTCTTC
CDR3 protein: CASSQGQGHYNEQFF

V gene: TRBV6-6
D gene: NA
J gene: TRBJ2-7
clone size: NA
CDR3 DNA: TGTGCCAGCAGTTACATGAGCGGGACAGCCCACGAGCAGTACTTC
CDR3 protein: CASSYMSGTAHEQYF

V gene: TRBV4-1
D gene: TRBD1
J gene: TRBJ2-7
clone size: many
CDR3 DNA: TGCGCCAGCAGCCAGCTGGGACAGGCCCCCTACGAGCAGTACTTC
CDR3 protein: CASSQLGQAPYEQYF

V gene: TRBV20-1
D gene: NA
J gene: TRBJ2-4
clone size: few
CDR3 DNA: TGCAGTGCCACAGACGGAAACATTCAGTACTTC
CDR3 protein: CSATDGNIQYF

V gene: TRBV12-3/TRBV12-4
D gene: TRBD1
J gene: TRBJ1-2
clone size: NA
CDR3 DNA: TGTGCCAGCAGTCAACAGGGGGACTATGGCTACACCTTC
CDR3 protein: CASSQQGDYGYTF